This TCR beta chain was documented in a study of blood T cell repertoires in COVID-19. About the study: The analysed material was cDNA or gDNA that came from T cells, B-cell-depleted T cells, or PBMCs.

The CDR3 consists of 14 residues. V was trimmed by 2 bases and J by 5 bases, leaving 12 bases between them. CDR1 and CDR2 from the germline V gene are MNHNS and SASEGT. TCRdb's copy holds only in-frame clones and misses some; the assay was immunoSEQ multiplex PCR. The table includes approximately 100,000 clones, 85% detected once. Sequencing was performed on peripheral blood. The clonotype comes from a man older than 75 with acute or convalescent COVID-19. The chain joins TRBV6-1 to TRBJ1-1; weak D call: TRBD1 (5 bases). Here the CDR3 DNA reads TGTGCCAGCAGTGAAAACCAGGGATGGACTGAAGCTTTCTTT. This translates into CASSENQGWTEAFF.